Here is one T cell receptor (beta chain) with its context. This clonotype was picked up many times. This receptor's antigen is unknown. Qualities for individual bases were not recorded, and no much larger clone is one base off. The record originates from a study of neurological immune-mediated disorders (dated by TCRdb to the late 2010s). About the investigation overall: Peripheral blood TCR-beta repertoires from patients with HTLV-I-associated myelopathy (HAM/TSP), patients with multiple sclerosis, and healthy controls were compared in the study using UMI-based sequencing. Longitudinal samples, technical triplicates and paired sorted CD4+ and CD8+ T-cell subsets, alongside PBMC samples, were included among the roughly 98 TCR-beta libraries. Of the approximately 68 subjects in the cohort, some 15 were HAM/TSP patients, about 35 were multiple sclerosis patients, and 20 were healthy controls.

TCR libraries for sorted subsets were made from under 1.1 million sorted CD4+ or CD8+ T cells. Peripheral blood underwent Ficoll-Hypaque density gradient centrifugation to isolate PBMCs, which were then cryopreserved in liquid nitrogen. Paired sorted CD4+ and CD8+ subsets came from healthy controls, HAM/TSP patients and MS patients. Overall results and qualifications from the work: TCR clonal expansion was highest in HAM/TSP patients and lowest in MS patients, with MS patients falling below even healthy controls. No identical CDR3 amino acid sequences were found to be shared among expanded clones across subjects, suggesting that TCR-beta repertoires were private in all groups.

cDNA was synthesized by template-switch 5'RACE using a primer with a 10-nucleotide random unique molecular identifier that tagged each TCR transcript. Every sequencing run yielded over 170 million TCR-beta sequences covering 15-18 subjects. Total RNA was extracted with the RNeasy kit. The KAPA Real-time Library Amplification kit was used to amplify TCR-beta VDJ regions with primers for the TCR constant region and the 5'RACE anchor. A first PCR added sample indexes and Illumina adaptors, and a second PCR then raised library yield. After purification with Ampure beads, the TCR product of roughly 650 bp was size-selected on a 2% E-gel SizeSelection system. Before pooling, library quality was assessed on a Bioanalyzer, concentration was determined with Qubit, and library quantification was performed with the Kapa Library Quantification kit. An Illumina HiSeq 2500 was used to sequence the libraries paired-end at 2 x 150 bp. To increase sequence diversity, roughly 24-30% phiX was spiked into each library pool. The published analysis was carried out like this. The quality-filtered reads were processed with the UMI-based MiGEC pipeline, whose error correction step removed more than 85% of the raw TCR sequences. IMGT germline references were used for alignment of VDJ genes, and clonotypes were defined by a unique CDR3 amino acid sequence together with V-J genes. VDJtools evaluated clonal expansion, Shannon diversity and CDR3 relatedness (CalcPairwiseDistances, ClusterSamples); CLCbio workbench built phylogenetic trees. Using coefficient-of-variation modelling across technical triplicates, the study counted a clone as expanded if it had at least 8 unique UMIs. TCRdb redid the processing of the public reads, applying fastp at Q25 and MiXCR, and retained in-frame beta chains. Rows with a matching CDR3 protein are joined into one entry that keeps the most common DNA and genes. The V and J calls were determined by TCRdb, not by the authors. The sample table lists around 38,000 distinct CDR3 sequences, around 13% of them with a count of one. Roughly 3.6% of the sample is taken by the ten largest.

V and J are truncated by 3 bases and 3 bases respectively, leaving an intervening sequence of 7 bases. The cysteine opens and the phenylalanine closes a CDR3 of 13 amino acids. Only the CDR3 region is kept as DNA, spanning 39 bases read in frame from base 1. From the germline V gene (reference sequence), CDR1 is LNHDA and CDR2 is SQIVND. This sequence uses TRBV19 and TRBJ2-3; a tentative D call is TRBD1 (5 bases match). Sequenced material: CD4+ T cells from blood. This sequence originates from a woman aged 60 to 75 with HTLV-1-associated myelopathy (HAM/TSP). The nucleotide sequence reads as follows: TGTGCCAGTAGTATCCAGGGAACAGATACGCAGTATTTT. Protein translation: CASSIQGTDTQYF.